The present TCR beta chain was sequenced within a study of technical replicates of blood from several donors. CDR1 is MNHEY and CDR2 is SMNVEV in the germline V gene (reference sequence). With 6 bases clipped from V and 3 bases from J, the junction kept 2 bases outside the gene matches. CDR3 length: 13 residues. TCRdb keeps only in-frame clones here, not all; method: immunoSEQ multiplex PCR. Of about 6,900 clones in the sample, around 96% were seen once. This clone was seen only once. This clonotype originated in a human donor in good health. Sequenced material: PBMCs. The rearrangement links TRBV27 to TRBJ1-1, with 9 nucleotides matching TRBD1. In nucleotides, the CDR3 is TGTGCCAGCAGATGGGACAGGGACACTGAAGCTTTCTTT. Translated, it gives CASRWDRDTEAFF.